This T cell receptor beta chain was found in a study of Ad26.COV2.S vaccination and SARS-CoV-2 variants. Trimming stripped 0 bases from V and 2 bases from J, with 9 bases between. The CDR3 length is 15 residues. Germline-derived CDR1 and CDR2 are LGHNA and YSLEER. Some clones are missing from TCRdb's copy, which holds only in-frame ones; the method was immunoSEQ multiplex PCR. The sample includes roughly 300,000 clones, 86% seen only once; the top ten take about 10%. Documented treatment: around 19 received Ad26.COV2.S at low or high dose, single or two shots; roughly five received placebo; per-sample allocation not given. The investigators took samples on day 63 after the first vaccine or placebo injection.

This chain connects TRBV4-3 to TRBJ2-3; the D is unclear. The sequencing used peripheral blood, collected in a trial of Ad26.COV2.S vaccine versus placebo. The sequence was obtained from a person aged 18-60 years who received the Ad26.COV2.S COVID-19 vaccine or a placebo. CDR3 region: CASSQDKYITDTQYF. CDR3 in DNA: TGCGCCAGCAGCCAAGACAAATACATCACAGATACGCAGTATTTT.